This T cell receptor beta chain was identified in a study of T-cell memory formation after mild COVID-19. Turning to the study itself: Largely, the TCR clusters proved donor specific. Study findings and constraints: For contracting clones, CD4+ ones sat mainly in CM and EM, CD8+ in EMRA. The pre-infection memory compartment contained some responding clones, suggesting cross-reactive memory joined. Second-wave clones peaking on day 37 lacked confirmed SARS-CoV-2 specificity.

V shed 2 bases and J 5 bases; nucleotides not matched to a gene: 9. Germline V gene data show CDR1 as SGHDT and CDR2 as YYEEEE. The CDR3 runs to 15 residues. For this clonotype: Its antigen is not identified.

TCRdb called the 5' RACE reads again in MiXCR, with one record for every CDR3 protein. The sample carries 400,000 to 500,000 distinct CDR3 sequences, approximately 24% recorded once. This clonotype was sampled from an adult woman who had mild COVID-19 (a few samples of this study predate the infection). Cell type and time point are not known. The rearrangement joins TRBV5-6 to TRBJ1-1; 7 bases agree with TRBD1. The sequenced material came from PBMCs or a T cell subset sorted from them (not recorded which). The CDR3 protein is CASSLTGEWGTEAFF. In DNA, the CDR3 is TGTGCCAGCAGCTTAACAGGGGAGTGGGGAACTGAAGCTTTCTTT.